This TCR beta chain was profiled in a study of blood T cell repertoires in COVID-19. This CDR3 is 15 amino acids long. V dropped 2 bases and J dropped 7 bases, with 15 bases sitting between them. Germline assignment: CDR1 SGHRS and CDR2 YFSETQ. The data were produced by immunoSEQ multiplex PCR, yet TCRdb's version contains in-frame clones alone and is incomplete. The table records some 190,000 clones, approximately 80% of them present only once. The chain joins TRBV5-1 to TRBJ1-4, with D unresolved. The sequencing input was peripheral blood. This clonotype originated in a woman of 80 years or more with COVID-19, enrolled during active disease. The CDR3 region has the DNA TGCGCCAGCAGCTTATTCGGGAGGGCCGGTGAAAAACTGTTTTTT. Translated: CASSLFGRAGEKLFF.